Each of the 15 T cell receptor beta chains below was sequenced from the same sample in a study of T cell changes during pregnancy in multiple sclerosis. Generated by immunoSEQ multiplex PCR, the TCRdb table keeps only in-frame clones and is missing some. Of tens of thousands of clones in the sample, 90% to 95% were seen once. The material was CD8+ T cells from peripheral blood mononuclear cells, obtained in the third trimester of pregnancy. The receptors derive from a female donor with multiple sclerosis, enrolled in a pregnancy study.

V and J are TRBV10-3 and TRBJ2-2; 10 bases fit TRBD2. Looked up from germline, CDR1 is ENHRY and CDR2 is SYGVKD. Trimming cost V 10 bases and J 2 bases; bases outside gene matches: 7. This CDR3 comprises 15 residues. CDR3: CATRTSGANTGELFF. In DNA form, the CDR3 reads TGTGCCACCAGGACTAGCGGAGCTAACACCGGGGAGCTGTTTTTT.

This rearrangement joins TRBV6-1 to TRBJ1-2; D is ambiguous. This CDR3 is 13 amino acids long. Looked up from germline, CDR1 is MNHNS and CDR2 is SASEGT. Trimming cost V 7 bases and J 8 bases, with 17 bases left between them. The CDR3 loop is CASITNQHQGYTF. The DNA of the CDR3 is TGTGCCAGCATTACTAACCAGCACCAAGGCTACACCTTC.

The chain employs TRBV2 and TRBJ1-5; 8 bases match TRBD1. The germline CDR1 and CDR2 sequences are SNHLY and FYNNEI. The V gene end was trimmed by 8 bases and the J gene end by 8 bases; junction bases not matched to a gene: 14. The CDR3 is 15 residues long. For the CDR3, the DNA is TGTGCCAGCGACCTAACAGGGGGGGGAAGTAAGCCCCAGCATTTT. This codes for CASDLTGGGSKPQHF.

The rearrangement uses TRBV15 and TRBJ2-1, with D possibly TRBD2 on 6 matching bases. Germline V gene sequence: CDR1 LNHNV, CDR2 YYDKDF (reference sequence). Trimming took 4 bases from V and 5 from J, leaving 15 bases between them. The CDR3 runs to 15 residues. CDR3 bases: TGTGCCACCAGCAACGGGACTTGGGTTGACAATGAGCAGTTCTTC. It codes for CATSNGTWVDNEQFF.

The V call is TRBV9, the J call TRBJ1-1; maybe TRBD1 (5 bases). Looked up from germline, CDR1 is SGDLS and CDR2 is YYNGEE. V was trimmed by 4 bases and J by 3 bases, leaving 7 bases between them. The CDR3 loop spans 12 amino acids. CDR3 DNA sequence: TGTGCCAGCAGCCCGGGGGACACTGAAGCTTTCTTT. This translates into CASSPGDTEAFF.

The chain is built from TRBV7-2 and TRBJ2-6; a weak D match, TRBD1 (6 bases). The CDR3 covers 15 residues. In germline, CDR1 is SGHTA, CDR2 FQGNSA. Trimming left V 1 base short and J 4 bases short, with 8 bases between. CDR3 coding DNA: TGTGCCAGCAGCTTAGTGACAGGAGGGGCCAACGTCCTGACTTTC. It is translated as CASSLVTGGANVLTF. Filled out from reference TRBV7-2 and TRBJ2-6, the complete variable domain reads GAGVSQSPSNKVTEKGKDVELRCDPISGHTALYWYRQSLGQGLEFLIYFQGNSAPDKSGLPSDRFSAERTGGSVSTLTIQRTQQEDSAVYLCASSLVTGGANVLTFGAGSRLTVL.

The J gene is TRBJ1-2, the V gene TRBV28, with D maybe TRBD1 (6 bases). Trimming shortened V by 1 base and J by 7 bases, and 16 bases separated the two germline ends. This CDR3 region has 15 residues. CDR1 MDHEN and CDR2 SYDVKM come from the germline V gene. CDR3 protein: CASSLYSGEISGYTF. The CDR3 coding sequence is TGTGCCAGCAGTTTATATTCAGGGGAAATTAGTGGCTACACCTTC.

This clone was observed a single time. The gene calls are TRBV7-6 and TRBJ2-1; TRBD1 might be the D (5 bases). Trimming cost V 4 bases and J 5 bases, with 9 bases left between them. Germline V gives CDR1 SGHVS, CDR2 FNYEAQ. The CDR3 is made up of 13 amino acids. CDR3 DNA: TGTGCCAGCAGCTCGACAGAGGACAATGAGCAGTTCTTC. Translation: CASSSTEDNEQFF.

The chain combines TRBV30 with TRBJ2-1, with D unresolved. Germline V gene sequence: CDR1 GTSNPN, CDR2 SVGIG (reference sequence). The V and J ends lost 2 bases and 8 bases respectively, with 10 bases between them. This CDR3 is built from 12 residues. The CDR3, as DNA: TGTGCCTGGAGTACTCAAACGCATGAGCAGTTCTTC. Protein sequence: CAWSTQTHEQFF. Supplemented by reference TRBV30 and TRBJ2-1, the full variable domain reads SQTIHQWPATLVQPVGSPLSLECTVEGTSNPNLYWYRQAAGRGLQLLFYSVGIGQISSEVPQNLSASRPQDRQFILSSKKLLLSDSGFYLCAWSTQTHEQFFGPGTRLTVL.

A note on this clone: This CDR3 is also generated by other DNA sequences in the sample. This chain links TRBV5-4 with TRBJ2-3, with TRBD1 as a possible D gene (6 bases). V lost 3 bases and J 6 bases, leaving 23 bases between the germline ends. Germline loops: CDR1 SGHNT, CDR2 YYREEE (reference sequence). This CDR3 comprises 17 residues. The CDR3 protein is CASSSTLTGIQVDTQYF. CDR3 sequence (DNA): TGTGCCAGCAGCTCCACCCTGACAGGTATCCAGGTGGATACGCAGTATTTT.

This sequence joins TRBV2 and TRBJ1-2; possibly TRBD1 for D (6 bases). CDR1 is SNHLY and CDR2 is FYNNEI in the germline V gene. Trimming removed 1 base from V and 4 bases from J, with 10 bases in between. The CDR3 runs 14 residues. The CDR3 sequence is CASSEGRGGYGYTF. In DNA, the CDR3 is TGTGCCAGCAGTGAAGGCAGGGGTGGCTATGGCTACACCTTC.

The CDR3 region is CASSSGNEQFF. The CDR3 nucleotides read TGTGCCAGCAGTTCGGGGAATGAGCAGTTCTTC. The chain couples TRBV27 to TRBJ2-1; TRBD2 might be the D (5 bases). Between the trimmed V and J ends, which lost 4 bases and 7 bases, there was a span of 5 bases. The CDR3 runs 11 residues. The germline gives CDR1 MNHEY, CDR2 SMNVEV (reference sequence).

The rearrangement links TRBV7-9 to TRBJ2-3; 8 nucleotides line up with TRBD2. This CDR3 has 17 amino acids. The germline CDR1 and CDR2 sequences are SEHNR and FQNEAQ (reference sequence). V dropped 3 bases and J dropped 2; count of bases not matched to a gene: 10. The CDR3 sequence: CASSLWRSGGSTDTQYF. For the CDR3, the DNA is TGTGCCAGCAGCTTGTGGAGGAGCGGGGGCTCCACAGATACGCAGTATTTT. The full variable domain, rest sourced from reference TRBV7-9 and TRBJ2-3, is DTGVSQNPRHKITKRGQNVTFRCDPISEHNRLYWYRQTLGQGPEFLTYFQNEAQLEKSRLLSDRFSAERPKGSFSTLEIQRTEQGDSAMYLCASSLWRSGGSTDTQYFGPGTRLTVL.

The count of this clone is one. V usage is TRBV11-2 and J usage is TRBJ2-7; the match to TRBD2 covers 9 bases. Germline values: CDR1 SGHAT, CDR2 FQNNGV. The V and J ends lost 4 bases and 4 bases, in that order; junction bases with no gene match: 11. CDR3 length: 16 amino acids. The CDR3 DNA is TGTGCCAGCAGCTCTATCGCGGGGGGGGGTGTTTACGAGCAGTACTTC. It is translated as CASSSIAGGGVYEQYF.

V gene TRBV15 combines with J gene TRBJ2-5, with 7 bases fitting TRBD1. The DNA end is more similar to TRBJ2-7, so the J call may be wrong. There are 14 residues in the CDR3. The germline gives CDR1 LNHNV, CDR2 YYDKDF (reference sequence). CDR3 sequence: CATSIWDSSYEQYF. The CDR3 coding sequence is TGTGCCACCAGCATTTGGGACAGCTCCTACGAGCAGTACTTC.